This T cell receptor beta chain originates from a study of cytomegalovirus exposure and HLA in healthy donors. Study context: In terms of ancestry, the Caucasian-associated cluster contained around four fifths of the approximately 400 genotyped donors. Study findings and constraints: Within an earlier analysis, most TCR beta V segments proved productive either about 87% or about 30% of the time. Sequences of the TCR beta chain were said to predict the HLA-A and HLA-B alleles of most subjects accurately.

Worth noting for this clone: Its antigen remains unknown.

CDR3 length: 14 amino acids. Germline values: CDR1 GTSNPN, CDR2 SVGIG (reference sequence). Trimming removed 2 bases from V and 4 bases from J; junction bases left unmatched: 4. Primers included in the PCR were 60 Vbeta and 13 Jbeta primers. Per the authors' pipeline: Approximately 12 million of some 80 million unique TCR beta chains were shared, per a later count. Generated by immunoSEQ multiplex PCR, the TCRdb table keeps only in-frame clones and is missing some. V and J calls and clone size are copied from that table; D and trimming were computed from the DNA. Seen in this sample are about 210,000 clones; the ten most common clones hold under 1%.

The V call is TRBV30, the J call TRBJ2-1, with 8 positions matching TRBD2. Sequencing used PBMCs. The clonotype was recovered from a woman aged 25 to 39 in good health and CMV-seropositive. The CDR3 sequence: CAWSTLAEYNEQFF. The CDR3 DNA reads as TGTGCCTGGAGTACACTAGCGGAATACAATGAGCAGTTCTTC.